This entry is about one T cell receptor (beta chain). The sample carries other DNA sequences with the same CDR3. Trimming left V 4 bases short and J 3 bases short, with 12 bases between. The CDR3 contains 14 residues. CDR1 is SEHNR, CDR2 FQNEAQ, per germline (reference sequence). The source of the sample is a study of blood T cell repertoires in COVID-19. Libraries were prepared by immunoSEQ multiplex PCR; TCRdb keeps only in-frame clonotypes and omits some of them. The sample consists of some 290,000 clones, about nine tenths of them appearing once. Specimen: peripheral blood. This sequence joins TRBV7-9 and TRBJ1-2; no definite D call. The source is a woman aged 30 to 39 with COVID-19, enrolled during active disease. The CDR3 nucleotides read TGTGCCAGCAGCTGGGGAGGGAGTGACTATGGCTACACCTTC. Its protein product is CASSWGGSDYGYTF.